Below are 5 T cell receptor beta chains sequenced from a single sample in a study of beta chain features in type 1 diabetes. Which antigens these TCRs recognize remains unknown. Expressed TCRB transcripts got sequenced, as all isolated RNA was reverse transcribed. Profiled with immunoSEQ multiplex PCR; TCRdb holds only in-frame clones, not every one. The sample includes a few hundred thousand clones, 13% of them seen just once. General study findings and limits: All four CD4+ subsets from Type 1 diabetes patients carried moderately but significantly shorter TCRB CDR3s.

What was sequenced was naive CD4+ T cells from blood. These receptors all come from a woman under 30 with type 1 diabetes.

This clone was seen a few times. The rearrangement links TRBV14 to TRBJ2-4; the D gene is possibly TRBD2 (5 bases). This CDR3 has 13 amino acids. V was pared by 0 bases and J by 11 bases, with 11 bases between. The germline V gene encodes CDR1 SGHDN and CDR2 FVKESK. For the CDR3, the DNA is TGTGCCAGCAGCCAAGATCTCTTGGAGGTTCAGTACTTC. Encoded protein: CASSQDLLEVQYF.

The V and J genes are TRBV2 and TRBJ1-1; 7 bases are a match to TRBD1. V lost 6 bases and J lost 7; bases outside the gene matches: 5. Germline CDR1 reads SNHLY; CDR2 reads FYNNEI. The CDR3 spans 12 residues. CDR3 DNA: TGTGCCAGCAGGGTGACAGGGCTTGAAGCTTTCTTT. Translating gives CASRVTGLEAFF.

The sample holds a few counts of this clone. The chain is built from TRBV7-9 and TRBJ2-5; D is unclear. Trimming removed 1 base from V and 1 base from J, with 10 bases in between. Germline CDR1 is SEHNR and CDR2 is FQNEAQ (reference sequence). This CDR3 is 15 amino acids long. This chain's CDR3 is CASSLGQSFQETQYF. The CDR3 bases are TGTGCCAGCAGCTTAGGACAAAGTTTCCAAGAGACCCAGTACTTC.

This clone has just a few counts. The chain combines TRBV16 with TRBJ2-7, with TRBD1 matching 8 bases. The CDR3 spans 15 residues. Germline lookup yields CDR1 KGHSY and CDR2 FQNENV. V was clipped by 4 bases and J by 0 bases; unmatched bases: 5. In DNA, the CDR3 is TGTGCCAGCAGCCCAGGGACAGGAAGCTCCTACGAGCAGTACTTC. Amino acid sequence: CASSPGTGSSYEQYF.

This clone was seen a few times. The chain has TRBV9 and TRBJ2-5, with D tentatively TRBD2 (6 bases). With 4 bases removed from V and 4 bases from J, the gap between germline ends came to 14 bases. The CDR3 is 14 residues long. Germline V gives CDR1 SGDLS, CDR2 YYNGEE. CDR3 protein: CASSPTSNTETQYF. CDR3 nucleotides: TGTGCCAGCAGCCCTACTAGCAATACAGAGACCCAGTACTTC.